What follows are 20 T cell receptor beta chains derived from one specimen sequenced in a study of T cells after yellow fever vaccination. One entry per CDR3 protein, called by TCRdb with MiXCR from the 5' RACE reads. The repertoire includes some 120,000 distinct CDR3 sequences, about 16% of them detected once, and roughly 41% sits in the top ten. Sequenced here: CD8+ T cells sorted from PBMCs, sampled 5 days after the yellow fever booster vaccination. The receptor source for this set is a man aged 18 to 30 who received the YFV17D yellow fever vaccine.

This clonotype was observed at least ten times. The chain is built from TRBV6-2 or TRBV6-3 and TRBJ2-3; D is tentatively TRBD1 or TRBD2 (6 bases each). Deletions cut 8 bases from V and 4 bases from J, with 16 bases between. This CDR3 region has 14 residues. Looked up from germline, CDR1 is MNHEY and CDR2 is SVGEGT. CDR3 nucleotides: TGTGCCAGCCATAAGGGGGGCGCGGCAGATACGCAGTATTTT. Translation gives CASHKGGAADTQYF.

The genes are TRBV4-3 and TRBJ2-2; TRBD1 might be the D (6 bases). The germline V gene encodes CDR1 LGHNA and CDR2 YSLEER. The V end was cut by 1 base, the J end by 6 bases, with 15 bases between. The CDR3 has 16 residues. The CDR3 sequence: CASSQVPQGTAGELFF. The CDR3 DNA sequence: TGCGCCAGCAGCCAAGTACCACAGGGTACGGCCGGGGAGCTGTTTTTT.

The chain is built from TRBV6-5 and TRBJ2-7; D is uncertain. Germline loops: CDR1 MNHEY, CDR2 SVGAGI. Trimming took off 0 bases at V and 3 bases at J, with 6 bases between the two ends. The CDR3 covers 13 residues. In nucleotides, the CDR3 is TGTGCCAGCAGTTACTCACTGGTCTACGAGCAGTACGTC. Translating gives CASSYSLVYEQYV.

The sample holds a few counts of this clonotype. The chain links TRBV2 to TRBJ1-1; unclear D gene. The CDR3 runs 13 residues. Germline CDR1 is SNHLY and CDR2 is FYNNEI. V shed 3 bases and J shed 1 base, with 6 bases lying between them. This CDR3 is CASSDGQNTEAFF. CDR3 in DNA: TGTGCCAGCAGTGACGGTCAGAACACTGAAGCTTTCTTT.

V is TRBV15 and J is TRBJ1-1, with D possibly TRBD1 on 5 matching bases. The germline V gene has CDR1 LNHNV and CDR2 YYDKDF (reference sequence). V lost 1 base, J lost 5 bases, and 8 bases lay in between. The CDR3 has 13 amino acids. As DNA, the CDR3 is TGTGCCACCAGCAGAGCCCGGGGGACTGAAGCTTTCTTT. Translation gives CATSRARGTEAFF.

Only a few counts were recorded for this clonotype. The chain combines TRBV4-1 with TRBJ1-6, with D possibly being TRBD1 (5 bases). Trimming stripped 0 bases from V and 5 bases from J, with 8 bases between. Germline-derived CDR1 and CDR2 are MGHRA and YSYEKL. The CDR3 loop spans 15 amino acids. The CDR3 DNA follows: TGCGCCAGCAGCCAAGATCGGGGGAATAATTCACCCCTCCACTTT. The encoded protein is CASSQDRGNNSPLHF.

With respect to this clonotype: A junction end diverges from the germline sequence, so it may reflect a read error. The rearrangement joins TRBV7-2 to TRBJ2-3, with no clear D. The CDR3 loop spans 12 amino acids. Looked up from germline, CDR1 is SGHTA and CDR2 is FQGNSA. CDR3 DNA: TGTGCCAGCCGCTTGACCGGAGATACGCAGTATTTT. Encoded protein: CASRLTGDTQYF.

The chain has TRBV14 and TRBJ2-7; D ambiguous. The V gene's germline CDR1 is SGHDN and CDR2 FVKESK. Trimming took 4 bases from V and 0 from J, leaving 13 bases between them. The CDR3 is made up of 15 amino acids. CDR3 nucleotide sequence: TGTGCCAGCAGCCGGGTTGGTCTTAGCTCCTACGAGCAGTACTTC. This sequence encodes CASSRVGLSSYEQYF.

This clonotype was counted a few times. The chain joins TRBV6-5 to TRBJ1-3; D is ambiguous. CDR3 length: 14 amino acids. The germline V gene has CDR1 MNHEY and CDR2 SVGAGI. Trimming removed 2 bases at V and 4 bases at J, with 9 bases between. CDR3 protein: CASSYSLGGNTIYF. The CDR3 DNA sequence: TGTGCCAGCAGTTACAGCCTCGGCGGAAACACCATATATTTT.

This clonotype occurred a few times. V is TRBV27 and J is TRBJ2-2; D uncertain. Germline values: CDR1 MNHEY, CDR2 SMNVEV (reference sequence). V gave up 3 bases and J gave up 0 bases, with 5 bases separating them. The CDR3 spans 14 residues. CDR3 sequence (DNA): TGTGCCAGCAGTTTCGCTTCGAACACCGGGGAGCTGTTTTTT. Residues: CASSFASNTGELFF.

This clonotype was seen more than once but under ten times. As DNA, the CDR3 is TGTGCCGGGCTGGCCGTAGCGGGGGGTTCCTACAATGAGCAGTTCTTC. It encodes CAGLAVAGGSYNEQFF. The chain is built from TRBV9 and TRBJ2-1, with TRBD2 identical over 10 bases. V was clipped by 10 bases and J by 1 base; unmatched bases: 11. This CDR3 is built from 16 residues. Germline V gives CDR1 SGDLS, CDR2 YYNGEE.

This clonotype was counted between two and nine times. The chain has TRBV4-1 and TRBJ1-1, with TRBD1 as a possible D gene (6 bases). V lost 0 bases to trimming and J lost 3 bases, with 11 bases between them. The CDR3 consists of 15 residues. In germline, CDR1 is MGHRA, CDR2 YSYEKL. DNA for the CDR3: TGCGCCAGCAGCCAAGAGGGGGCTTGGGACACTGAAGCTTTCTTT. This sequence encodes CASSQEGAWDTEAFF.

This chain links TRBV12-3 or TRBV12-4 with TRBJ1-5; TRBD1 agrees at 8 bases. The CDR3 is 12 amino acids. After removal of 1 base from V and 15 bases from J, the junction contained 5 bases not matched to a gene. CDR3 amino acids: CASSLGTGRSHF. The CDR3 DNA reads as TGTGCCAGCAGTTTAGGGACAGGGAGATCGCATTTT.

This sequence joins TRBV5-1 and TRBJ1-2; possible D gene TRBD1, 6 bases. CDR1 is SGHRS and CDR2 is YFSETQ in the germline V gene. Trimming cost V 1 base and J 0 bases, with 13 bases left between them. The CDR3 consists of 16 residues. The CDR3 nucleotides read TGCGCCAGCAGCTTGAGGCGGGACAATACTAACTATGGCTACACCTTC. Translated: CASSLRRDNTNYGYTF.

The chain carries TRBV20-1 and TRBJ1-4; perhaps TRBD1 as D (5 bases). Germline-derived CDR1 and CDR2 are DFQATT and SNEGSKA (reference sequence). Between the trimmed V and J ends, which lost 6 bases and 7 bases, there was a span of 9 bases. This CDR3 region has 11 residues. The CDR3 bases are TGCAGTGCGCCGAGGGGTGAAAAACTGTTTTTT. It translates to CSAPRGEKLFF.

The chain is built from TRBV15 and TRBJ1-5; D uncertain. CDR3 length: 14 amino acids. V dropped 7 bases and J dropped 1 base, with 11 bases sitting between them. The germline gives CDR1 LNHNV, CDR2 YYDKDF (reference sequence). The CDR3 loop is CATKLPDSNQPQHF. The CDR3, as DNA: TGTGCCACCAAGCTACCGGACAGCAATCAGCCCCAGCATTTT. Combining the CDR3 with reference TRBV15 and TRBJ1-5 gives the whole variable domain DAMVIQNPRYQVTQFGKPVTLSCSQTLNHNVMYWYQQKSSQAPKLLFHYYDKDFNNEADTPDNFQSRRPNTSFCFLDIRSPGLGDTAMYLCATKLPDSNQPQHFGDGTRLSIL.

V gene TRBV7-2 combines with J gene TRBJ1-1, with a tentative D call TRBD1 (5 bases). The CDR3 has 16 amino acids. Germline CDR1 reads SGHTA; CDR2 reads FQGNSA. V was pared by 7 bases and J by 0 bases, with 18 bases between. CDR3: CASTFESGGLNTEAFF. The CDR3 region has the DNA TGTGCCAGCACCTTCGAATCCGGGGGATTGAACACTGAAGCTTTCTTT. The variable domain in full, with the rest retrieved from reference TRBV7-2 and TRBJ1-1, is GAGVSQSPSNKVTEKGKDVELRCDPISGHTALYWYRQSLGQGLEFLIYFQGNSAPDKSGLPSDRFSAERTGGSVSTLTIQRTQQEDSAVYLCASTFESGGLNTEAFFGQGTRLTVV.

Many counts were recorded for this clonotype. V and J are TRBV4-3 and TRBJ1-1, with D possibly TRBD1 on 5 matching bases. This CDR3 comprises 15 residues. Germline lookup yields CDR1 LGHNA and CDR2 YSLEER. V dropped 0 bases and J dropped 3 bases, with 11 bases sitting between them. DNA for the CDR3: TGCGCCAGCAGCCAAGATGACAGCAGGTACACTGAAGCTTTCTTT. Protein product: CASSQDDSRYTEAFF.

This clonotype was observed a handful of times. V gene TRBV12-3 or TRBV12-4 combines with J gene TRBJ2-2; 10 nucleotides line up with TRBD2. This CDR3 is 15 amino acids long. The ends lost 2 bases at V and 6 bases at J; junction bases unmatched: 3. The DNA for the CDR3 is TGTGCCAGCAGTTTAAAAGCGGGGGGGCCCGGGGAGCTGTTTTTT. It encodes CASSLKAGGPGELFF.

V usage is TRBV24-1 and J usage is TRBJ2-1, with a tentative D call TRBD2 (6 bases). Looked up from germline, CDR1 is KGHDR and CDR2 is SFDVKD. CDR3 length equals 19 residues. Trimming shortened V by 6 bases and J by 5 bases, and 28 bases separated the two germline ends. This chain's CDR3 is CATSTAPFKAGLLDNEQFF. For the CDR3, the DNA is TGTGCCACCAGTACTGCCCCTTTTAAGGCGGGGCTTCTAGACAATGAGCAGTTCTTC.